This entry lists 23 T cell receptor beta chains sequenced from one sample in a study of Ad26.COV2.S vaccination and SARS-CoV-2 variants. Treatment given: 15 to 20 received Ad26.COV2.S at low or high dose, single or two shots; 5 received placebo; per-sample allocation not given. Sample collection was performed on day 63 after the first vaccine or placebo injection. Sequenced by immunoSEQ multiplex PCR; TCRdb stores in-frame clones only, minus some. The top ten hold around 1.9% of the sample, which has some 320,000 clones, more than 70% seen once. The sequencing here drew on peripheral blood, taken in a trial of Ad26.COV2.S vaccine versus placebo. Every receptor here comes from a person between 18 and 65 years old who received the Ad26.COV2.S COVID-19 vaccine or a placebo.

The chain joins TRBV5-6 to TRBJ2-7, with 7 bases aligning to TRBD1. Germline trimming cut 4 bases from V and 6 bases from J; bases unmatched to any gene: 10. This CDR3 comprises 14 residues. CDR1 and CDR2 from the germline V gene are SGHDT and YYEEEE. The CDR3, as DNA: TGTGCCAGCAGCCCGGGACAGAGAGTATTCGAGCAGTACTTC. The encoded protein is CASSPGQRVFEQYF.

In the case of this clone: Other nucleotide sequences from this sample produce the same CDR3. The CDR3 DNA sequence: TGTGCCAGTAGTCTGACAGGGTTCACTGAAGCTTTCTTT. Its translation is CASSLTGFTEAFF. The chain is built from TRBV19 and TRBJ1-1; TRBD1 matches 7 bases. With V trimmed by 5 bases and J by 4 bases, 4 bases remained unmatched. Germline V gene lookup returns CDR1 LNHDA and CDR2 SQIVND (reference sequence). The CDR3 spans 13 residues.

This sequence joins TRBV5-1 and TRBJ1-4; tentatively, D is TRBD1 (5 bases). CDR3 length: 17 amino acids. V lost 2 bases to trimming and J lost 8 bases, with 22 bases between them. CDR1 and CDR2 from the germline V gene are SGHRS and YFSETQ. CDR3 sequence reads: CASSFSSRGRVLEKLFF. DNA of the CDR3: TGCGCCAGCAGCTTCTCCAGTCGGGGGAGGGTACTCGAAAAACTGTTTTTT.

The rearrangement uses TRBV30 and TRBJ1-6; TRBD1 is a possible D gene (5 bases). The V gene lost 1 base and the J gene lost 8 bases, with 9 bases spanning the gap. Germline values: CDR1 GTSNPN, CDR2 SVGIG (reference sequence). CDR3 length: 13 amino acids. CDR3 nucleotides: TGTGCCTGGAGTGGGGGGTCGGATTCACCCCTCCACTTT. Amino acids: CAWSGGSDSPLHF.

The genes are TRBV19 and TRBJ1-5; TRBD1 agrees at 8 bases. Germline CDR1 LNHDA, CDR2 SQIVND (reference sequence). The V gene end was trimmed by 7 bases and the J gene end by 7 bases; junction bases not matched to a gene: 12. This CDR3 has 15 amino acids. The CDR3 region has the DNA TGTGCCAGTAAAAACCCCGGACAGGGTGGACAGCCCCAGCATTTT. Protein sequence: CASKNPGQGGQPQHF.

The genes are TRBV29-1 and TRBJ1-1, with D hard to call. The V and J ends lost 8 bases and 4 bases respectively, with 11 bases between them. Germline-derived CDR1 and CDR2 are SQVTM and ANQGSEA. This CDR3 contains 11 residues. The CDR3 DNA is TGCAGCTCCAAGGAGGGCACTGAAGCTTTCTTT. Translation gives CSSKEGTEAFF.

This clone was seen a few times. The J gene is TRBJ1-5, the V gene TRBV3-1 (or the pseudogene TRBV3-2), with 8 bases that match TRBD1. This CDR3 region has 19 residues. The junction had 13 bases not matched to a gene; V was cut back by 1 base and J by 2 bases. The germline gives CDR1 LGHDT, CDR2 YNNKEL (reference sequence). The CDR3 DNA reads as TGTGCCAGCAGCCAAGGTGACAGGGGACGGGCCTTTGGCAATCAGCCCCAGCATTTT. Protein sequence: CASSQGDRGRAFGNQPQHF.

The chain links TRBV6-2 or TRBV6-3 to TRBJ1-2; D remains ambiguous. The V and J ends lost 2 bases and 0 bases respectively, with 10 bases between them. The germline gives CDR1 MNHEY, CDR2 SVGEGT. This CDR3 is built from 15 residues. The CDR3 sequence: CASSYGPHSNYGYTF. CDR3 sequence (DNA): TGTGCCAGCAGTTACGGACCACACTCTAACTATGGCTACACCTTC.

The CDR3, as DNA: TGCGCCAGCAGTGACCCCCCCGGTAAGCCCGGGGCAGATACGCAGTATTTT. This codes for CASSDPPGKPGADTQYF. The chain combines TRBV10-1 with TRBJ2-3; perhaps TRBD2 as D (5 bases). The CDR3 extends over 17 amino acids. Trimming removed 3 bases at V and 4 bases at J, with 20 bases between. Germline V gene lookup returns CDR1 WNHNN and CDR2 SYGVQD (reference sequence).

The V gene is TRBV19, the J gene TRBJ2-7, with D perhaps TRBD2 (7 bases). V lost 7 bases, J lost 6 bases, and 25 bases lay in between. The CDR3 has 16 amino acids. Germline CDR1 is LNHDA and CDR2 is SQIVND (reference sequence). CDR3 nucleotides: TGTGCCAGTACCCCCGGTCATGCGGGGGCCGGGGGCGAGCAGTACTTC. Translating it yields CASTPGHAGAGGEQYF. The whole variable domain, filled in from reference TRBV19 and TRBJ2-7, reads DGGITQSPKYLFRKEGQNVTLSCEQNLNHDAMYWYRQDPGQGLRLIYYSQIVNDFQKGDIAEGYSVSREKKESFPLTVTSAQKNPTAFYLCASTPGHAGAGGEQYFGPGTRLTVT.

The table lists this clone with a count of one. The chain uses TRBV6-5 and TRBJ2-7; D not resolved. Germline-derived CDR1 and CDR2 are MNHEY and SVGAGI. With 0 bases removed from V and 5 bases from J, the gap between germline ends came to 8 bases. The CDR3 spans 13 residues. Here the CDR3 DNA reads TGTGCCAGCAGTTACTCTGACTCTAACGAGCAGTACTTC. Residues: CASSYSDSNEQYF.

The chain links TRBV5-6 to TRBJ1-2; TRBD1 might be the D (5 bases). CDR3 length: 14 residues. Trimming pared 2 bases from V and 8 bases from J, leaving 16 bases between. From germline, CDR1 is SGHDT and CDR2 YYEEEE. CDR3 nucleotide sequence: TGTGCCAGCAGCTTCTGGGGCGTTCCAGTAGGCTACACCTTC. Its protein product is CASSFWGVPVGYTF.

This chain uses TRBV5-1 with TRBJ2-5; TRBD1 matches 10 bases. Trimming removed 4 bases from V and 4 bases from J; junction bases left unmatched: 7. Germline V lookup: CDR1 SGHRS, CDR2 YFSETQ. This CDR3 is 15 amino acids long. This chain's CDR3 is CASSPGQGKRETQYF. The CDR3 nucleotides read TGCGCCAGCAGCCCGGGACAGGGGAAGAGAGAGACCCAGTACTTC.

This clone occurred once. The rearrangement links TRBV7-7 to TRBJ2-5, with D maybe TRBD2 (6 bases). CDR1 SSHAT and CDR2 FNYEAQ come from the germline V gene (reference sequence). The CDR3 contains 15 residues. V dropped 2 bases and J dropped 4 bases, with 14 bases sitting between them. CDR3 DNA: TGTGCCAGCAGCTTACGCTTCGGGAGTGGAGAGACCCAGTACTTC. Its translation: CASSLRFGSGETQYF.

This clone was seen just once. This rearrangement joins TRBV6-5 to TRBJ2-3; 9 bases fit TRBD2. The length of the CDR3 is 14 residues. V was pared by 6 bases and J by 1 base, with 2 bases of the junction left unmatched. The V gene's germline CDR1 is MNHEY and CDR2 SVGAGI. The CDR3 reads CASSASGGTDTQYF. As DNA, the CDR3 is TGTGCCAGCAGCGCTAGCGGGGGCACAGATACGCAGTATTTT.

In this sample, this clone turned up a few times. Additional DNA sequences in this sample encode the identical CDR3. The chain combines TRBV6-2 or TRBV6-3 with TRBJ1-5; no reliable D call. The V end was cut by 6 bases, the J end by 5 bases, with 8 bases between. CDR1 is MNHEY, CDR2 SVGEGT, per germline. There are 12 residues in the CDR3. In DNA form, the CDR3 reads TGTGCCAGCAGCTCCCCAGATCAGCCCCAGCATTTT. Translation: CASSSPDQPQHF.

The chain carries TRBV18 and TRBJ2-5; 9 bases are shared with TRBD1. Trimming at V came to 2 bases and at J to 4 bases, leaving 5 bases not matched to a gene. The V gene's germline CDR1 is KGHSH and CDR2 LQKENI. The CDR3 has 15 residues. In DNA form, the CDR3 reads TGTGCCAGCTCACCAGGACAGGGGCCGGGAGAGACCCAGTACTTC. Translation gives CASSPGQGPGETQYF.

V and J are TRBV6-2 or TRBV6-3 and TRBJ1-1; D gene unclear. CDR1 is MNHEY and CDR2 is SVGEGT in the germline V gene. V lost 2 bases and J 1 base, leaving 5 bases between the germline ends. This CDR3 has 13 residues. Here the CDR3 reads CASSYTGNTEAFF. CDR3 DNA sequence: TGTGCCAGCAGTTACACGGGGAACACTGAAGCTTTCTTT.

The J gene is TRBJ2-7, the V gene TRBV6-5, with 8 bases matching TRBD1. The CDR3 loop spans 15 amino acids. The trim removed 5 bases at V and 2 bases at J, leaving 8 bases unmatched. The germline CDR1 and CDR2 sequences are MNHEY and SVGAGI. The CDR3 nucleotides are TGTGCCAGCAGTCCAACAGGGGGTGGGACCTACGAGCAGTACTTC. This sequence encodes CASSPTGGGTYEQYF.

The chain employs TRBV18 and TRBJ1-1, with D unresolved. CDR3 length equals 13 residues. Germline V lookup: CDR1 KGHSH, CDR2 LQKENI. V was pared by 4 bases and J by 3 bases, with 9 bases between. The CDR3, as DNA: TGTGCCAGCTCACTCGTAACGGACACTGAAGCTTTCTTT. Its protein is CASSLVTDTEAFF.

The gene calls are TRBV4-3 and TRBJ1-2; no firm D call. The V and J ends lost 0 bases and 3 bases respectively, with 8 bases between them. Germline V gene data show CDR1 as LGHNA and CDR2 as YSLEER. The length of the CDR3 is 14 residues. CDR3 sequence: CASSQDRPDYGYTF. CDR3 nucleotides: TGCGCCAGCAGCCAAGATAGGCCGGACTATGGCTACACCTTC.

The DNA of the CDR3 is TGTGCCAGCAGCCCGCGACAGACGGGGTACTATGGCTACACCTTC. This encodes CASSPRQTGYYGYTF. This sequence joins TRBV5-8 and TRBJ1-2; maybe TRBD1 (5 bases). Germline CDR1 reads SGHTS; CDR2 reads YDEGEE. Trimming shortened V by 4 bases and J by 3 bases, and 16 bases separated the two germline ends. This CDR3 comprises 15 residues.

This clone was counted once. The genes are TRBV10-3 and TRBJ2-5; 10 bases agree with TRBD2. The CDR3 contains 16 residues. Unmatched junction bases numbered 14, after V lost 8 bases and J lost 5 bases. CDR1 ENHRY and CDR2 SYGVKD come from the germline V gene. CDR3: CAIGTSGDVIWETQYF. CDR3 DNA: TGTGCCATCGGTACTAGCGGGGATGTAATCTGGGAGACCCAGTACTTC.